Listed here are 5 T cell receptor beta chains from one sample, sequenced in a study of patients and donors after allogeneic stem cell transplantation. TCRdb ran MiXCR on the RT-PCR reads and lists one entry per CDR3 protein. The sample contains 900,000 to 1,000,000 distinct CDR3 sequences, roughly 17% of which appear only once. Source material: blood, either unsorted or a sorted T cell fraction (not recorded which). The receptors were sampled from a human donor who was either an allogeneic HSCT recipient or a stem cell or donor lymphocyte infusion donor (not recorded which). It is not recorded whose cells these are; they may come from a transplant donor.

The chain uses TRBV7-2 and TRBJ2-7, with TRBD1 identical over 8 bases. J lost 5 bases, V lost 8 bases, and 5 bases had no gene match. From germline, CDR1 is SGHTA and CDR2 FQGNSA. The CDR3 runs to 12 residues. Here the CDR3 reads CASGTGIHEQYF. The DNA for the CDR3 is TGTGCCAGCGGGACAGGTATCCACGAGCAGTACTTC.

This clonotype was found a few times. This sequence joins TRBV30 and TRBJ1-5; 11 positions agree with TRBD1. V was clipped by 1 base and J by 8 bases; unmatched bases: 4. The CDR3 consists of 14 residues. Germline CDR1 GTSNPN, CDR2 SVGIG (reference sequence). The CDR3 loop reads CAWSEGQGAEPQHF. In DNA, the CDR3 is TGTGCCTGGAGTGAAGGACAGGGGGCTGAGCCCCAGCATTTT. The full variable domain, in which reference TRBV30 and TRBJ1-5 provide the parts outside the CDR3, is SQTIHQWPATLVQPVGSPLSLECTVEGTSNPNLYWYRQAAGRGLQLLFYSVGIGQISSEVPQNLSASRPQDRQFILSSKKLLLSDSGFYLCAWSEGQGAEPQHFGDGTRLSIL.

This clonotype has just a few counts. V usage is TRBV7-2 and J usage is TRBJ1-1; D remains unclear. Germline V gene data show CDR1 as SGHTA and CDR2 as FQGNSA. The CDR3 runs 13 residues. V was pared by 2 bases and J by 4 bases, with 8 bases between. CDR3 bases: TGTGCCAGCAGCTTAAGGTCACGCACTGAAGCTTTCTTT. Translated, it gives CASSLRSRTEAFF.

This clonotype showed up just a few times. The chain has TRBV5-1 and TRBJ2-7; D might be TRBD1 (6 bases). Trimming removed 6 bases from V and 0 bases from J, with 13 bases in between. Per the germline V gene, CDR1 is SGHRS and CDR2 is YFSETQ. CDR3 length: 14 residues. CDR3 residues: CASTRTADSYEQYF. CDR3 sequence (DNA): TGCGCCAGCACCCGGACAGCAGACTCCTACGAGCAGTACTTC. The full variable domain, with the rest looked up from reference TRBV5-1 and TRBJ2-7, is KAGVTQTPRYLIKTRGQQVTLSCSPISGHRSVSWYQQTPGQGLQFLFEYFSETQRNKGNFPGRFSGRQFSNSRSEMNVSTLELGDSALYLCASTRTADSYEQYFGPGTRLTVT.

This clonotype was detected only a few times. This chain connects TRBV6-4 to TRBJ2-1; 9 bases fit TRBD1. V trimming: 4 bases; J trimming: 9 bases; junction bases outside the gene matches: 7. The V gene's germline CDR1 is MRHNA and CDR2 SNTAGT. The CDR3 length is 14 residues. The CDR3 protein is CASSVKTGGAEQFF. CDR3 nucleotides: TGTGCCAGCAGTGTCAAGACAGGGGGGGCTGAGCAGTTCTTC.